This T cell receptor (beta chain) was identified during a study of blood T cell repertoires in COVID-19. The study drew participants aged about 18 to 89 years from around 24 US areas. Clones were read by immunoSEQ multiplex PCR, and TCRdb kept only the in-frame ones, dropping some. The sample records roughly 250,000 clones, around 89% being singletons. Trimming removed 2 bases from V and 1 base from J, with 11 bases in between. The CDR3 has 15 amino acids. Germline V gene lookup returns CDR1 SGHAT and CDR2 FQNNGV. The chain uses TRBV11-2 and TRBJ1-1; possible D gene TRBD1, 5 bases. This clonotype was sampled from a woman aged 50 to 60 who had recovered from COVID-19. Sequenced: PBMCs or T cells enriched from blood (not recorded which). As DNA, the CDR3 is TGTGCCAGCAGCTTACGGGGGGACGGGAACACTGAAGCTTTCTTT. This codes for CASSLRGDGNTEAFF. The full variable domain, with the rest looked up from reference TRBV11-2 and TRBJ1-1, is EAGVAQSPRYKIIEKRQSVAFWCNPISGHATLYWYQQILGQGPKLLIQFQNNGVVDDSQLPKDRFSAERLKGVDSTLKIQPAKLEDSAVYLCASSLRGDGNTEAFFGQGTRLTVV.